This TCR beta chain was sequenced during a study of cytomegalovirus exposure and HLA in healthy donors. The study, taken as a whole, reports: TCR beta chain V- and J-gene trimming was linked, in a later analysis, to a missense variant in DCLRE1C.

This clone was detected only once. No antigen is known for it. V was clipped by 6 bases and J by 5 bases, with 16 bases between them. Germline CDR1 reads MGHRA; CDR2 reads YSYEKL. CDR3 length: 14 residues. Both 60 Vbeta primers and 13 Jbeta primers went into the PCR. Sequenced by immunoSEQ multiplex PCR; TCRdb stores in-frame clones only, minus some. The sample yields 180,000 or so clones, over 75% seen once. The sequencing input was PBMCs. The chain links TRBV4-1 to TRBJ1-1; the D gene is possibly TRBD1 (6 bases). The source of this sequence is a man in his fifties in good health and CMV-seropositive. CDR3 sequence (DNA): TGCGCCAGCAGAATATCCTCAGGGGTTACTGAAGCTTTCTTT. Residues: CASRISSGVTEAFF.